One T cell receptor (beta chain) is described in this entry. The protocol was immunoSEQ multiplex PCR, while the TCRdb copy is restricted to in-frame clones and leaves out a portion. Altogether 70,000 to 95,000 clones are present, about nine tenths being singletons, with the ten largest covering less than 2.5%. This entry is derived from a study of blood T cell repertoires in COVID-19. Sample: peripheral blood. The sequence derives from a man aged 50 to 59 with acute or convalescent COVID-19.

The CDR3: CASSETGRNYGYTF. In nucleotides, the CDR3 is TGTGCCAGCAGCGAAACAGGGAGAAACTATGGCTACACCTTC. The J gene is TRBJ1-2, the V gene TRBV3-1 (or the pseudogene TRBV3-2); D might be TRBD1 (6 bases). The CDR3 runs to 14 residues. V lost 5 bases and J lost 2, with 12 bases in between. The germline CDR1 and CDR2 sequences are LGHDT and YNNKEL (reference sequence).